This paragraph reports one TCR beta chain. The target antigen is unknown. This sample stems from a study of tumor-infiltrating lymphocytes in localized non-small cell lung cancer. Study results and caveats: No T-cell fraction difference was seen between IM1 and IM2 tumors.

Trimming left V 0 bases short and J 3 bases short, with 12 bases between. Germline CDR1 and CDR2: SGHTA and FQGNSA. CDR3 length: 16 residues. TCRdb's copy holds only in-frame clones and misses some; the assay was immunoSEQ multiplex PCR. The sample consists of under 7,000 clones, roughly four fifths of them appearing once. The receptor was isolated from a human donor with non-small cell lung cancer. The chain employs TRBV7-2 and TRBJ2-4; perhaps TRBD2 as D (6 bases). Sample: uninvolved lung tissue not adjacent to the tumor. CDR3 protein: CASSLAGPGLKNIQYF. The CDR3 DNA follows: TGTGCCAGCAGCTTAGCAGGACCGGGACTCAAAAACATTCAGTACTTC.